This T cell receptor beta chain was sequenced for a study of shared clonotypes between healthy human individuals. Whole-study context: Researchers assigned three CD4 naive, three CD4 memory, two CD8 naive and one CD8 memory plate to each donor.

Naive-designated CD8 cells lacked CD45RO, were positively enriched for CCR7, and omitted terminally differentiated effector memory CD45RA+ cells. Profiled with immunoSEQ multiplex PCR; TCRdb holds only in-frame clones, not every one. The table has about 580,000 clones, 95% to 98% seen once. The sample taken for sequencing was naive CD8+ T cells sorted from blood. This sequence originates from a man aged 25 to 45 in good health.

CDR3: CASSLETWRKGAQSYTF. The CDR3 DNA reads TGTGCCAGCAGCTTAGAGACTTGGCGGAAAGGGGCGCAAAGCTACACCTTC. The genes are TRBV7-2 and TRBJ1-2, with D tentatively TRBD1 (5 bases). The CDR3 is 17 amino acids. V gave up 1 base and J gave up 9 bases, with 24 bases separating them. The germline V gene has CDR1 SGHTA and CDR2 FQGNSA.